This T cell receptor (beta chain) was recovered during a study of blood T cell repertoires in COVID-19. Study as a whole: There were acute and convalescent COVID-19 samples, and they came from the United States, Italy and Spain.

Participants came from 20 to 25 US areas, aged roughly 18 to 95 years. In the authors' methods: For nucleated cells, counts were estimated from reference gene primer amplification. TCRdb keeps only in-frame clones here, not all; method: immunoSEQ multiplex PCR. D and trimming were read from the DNA, whereas the V and J calls and clone size are those reported in that table. Here the sample spans a few hundred thousand clones, around nine tenths being singletons. There are 15 residues in the CDR3. Trimming cost V 3 bases and J 1 base, with 12 bases left between them. The germline V gene has CDR1 SGHVS and CDR2 FNYEAQ.

The sequenced sample was PBMCs or T cells enriched from blood (not recorded which). This clonotype originated in a woman in her forties who had recovered from COVID-19. This sequence joins TRBV7-6 and TRBJ1-1; D unclear. The CDR3 sequence: CASSFLGGQNTEAFF. The CDR3 DNA sequence: TGTGCCAGCAGCTTTTTAGGAGGGCAGAACACTGAAGCTTTCTTT.